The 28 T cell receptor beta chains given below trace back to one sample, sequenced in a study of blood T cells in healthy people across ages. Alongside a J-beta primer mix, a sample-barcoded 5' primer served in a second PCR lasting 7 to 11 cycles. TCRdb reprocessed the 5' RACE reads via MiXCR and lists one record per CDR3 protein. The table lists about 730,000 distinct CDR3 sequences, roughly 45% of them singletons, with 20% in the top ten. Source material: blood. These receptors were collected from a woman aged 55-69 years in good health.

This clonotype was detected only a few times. CDR3 amino acids: CASSVSGMDNSPLHF. The DNA for the CDR3 is TGTGCCAGCAGCGTATCGGGGATGGATAATTCACCCCTCCACTTT. This chain links TRBV9 with TRBJ1-6; unclear D gene. Trimming pared 1 base from V and 5 bases from J, leaving 10 bases between. Germline V gene sequence: CDR1 SGDLS, CDR2 YYNGEE. The CDR3 has 15 residues. The complete variable domain, with remaining parts taken from reference TRBV9 and TRBJ1-6, reads DSGVTQTPKHLITATGQRVTLRCSPRSGDLSVYWYQQSLDQGLQFLIQYYNGEERAKGNILERFSAQQFPDLHSELNLSSLELGDSALYFCASSVSGMDNSPLHFGNGTRLTVT.

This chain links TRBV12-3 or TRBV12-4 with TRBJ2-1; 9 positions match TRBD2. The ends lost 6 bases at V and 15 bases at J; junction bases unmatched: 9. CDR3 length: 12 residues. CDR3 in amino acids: CASSLTSGETFF. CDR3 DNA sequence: TGTGCCAGCAGCCTGACTAGCGGCGAAACGTTCTTC.

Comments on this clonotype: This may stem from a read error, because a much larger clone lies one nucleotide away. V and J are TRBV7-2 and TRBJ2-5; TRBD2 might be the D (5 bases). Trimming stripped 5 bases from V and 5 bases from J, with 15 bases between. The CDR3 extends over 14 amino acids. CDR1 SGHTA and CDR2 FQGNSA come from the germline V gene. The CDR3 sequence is CASSPSALAETQYF. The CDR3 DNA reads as TGTGCCAGCAGCCCCAGCGCTTTAGCGGAGACCCAGTACTTC.

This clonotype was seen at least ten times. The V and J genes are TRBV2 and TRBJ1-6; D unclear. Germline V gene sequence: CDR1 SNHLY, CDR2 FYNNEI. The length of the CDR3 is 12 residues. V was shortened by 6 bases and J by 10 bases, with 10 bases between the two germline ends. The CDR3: CASRAGASPLHF. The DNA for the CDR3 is TGTGCCAGCAGGGCAGGCGCCTCACCCCTCCACTTT. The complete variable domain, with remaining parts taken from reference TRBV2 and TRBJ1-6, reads EPEVTQTPSHQVTQMGQEVILRCVPISNHLYFYWYRQILGQKVEFLVSFYNNEISEKSEIFDDQFSVERPDGSNFTLKIRSTKLEDSAMYFCASRAGASPLHFGNGTRLTVT.

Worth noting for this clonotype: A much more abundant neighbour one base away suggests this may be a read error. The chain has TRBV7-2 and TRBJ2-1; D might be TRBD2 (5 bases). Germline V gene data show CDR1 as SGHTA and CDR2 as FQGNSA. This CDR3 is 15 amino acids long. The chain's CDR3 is CAGSSWRSSYNEQFF. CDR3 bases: TGTGCCGGCAGCTCCTGGAGGAGCTCCTACAATGAGCAGTTCTTC.

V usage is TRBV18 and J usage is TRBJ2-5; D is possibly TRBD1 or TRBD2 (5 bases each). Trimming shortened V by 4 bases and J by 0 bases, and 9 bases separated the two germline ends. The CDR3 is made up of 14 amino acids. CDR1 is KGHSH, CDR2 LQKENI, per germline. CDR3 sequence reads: CASSLGTDQETQYF. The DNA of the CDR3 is TGTGCCAGCTCACTCGGGACGGACCAAGAGACCCAGTACTTC.

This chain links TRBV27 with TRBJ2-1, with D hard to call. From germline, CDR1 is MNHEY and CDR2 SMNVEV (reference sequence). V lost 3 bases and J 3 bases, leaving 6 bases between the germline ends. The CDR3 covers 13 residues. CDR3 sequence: CASSFGNYNEQFF. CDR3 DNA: TGTGCCAGCAGTTTTGGGAACTACAATGAGCAGTTCTTC.

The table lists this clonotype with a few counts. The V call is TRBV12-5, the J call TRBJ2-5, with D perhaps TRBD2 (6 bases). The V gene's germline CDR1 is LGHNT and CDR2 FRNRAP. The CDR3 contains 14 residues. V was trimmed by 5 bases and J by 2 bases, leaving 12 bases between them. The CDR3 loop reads CASGPGTGQETQYF. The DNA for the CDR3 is TGTGCTAGTGGTCCGGGGACTGGTCAAGAGACCCAGTACTTC.

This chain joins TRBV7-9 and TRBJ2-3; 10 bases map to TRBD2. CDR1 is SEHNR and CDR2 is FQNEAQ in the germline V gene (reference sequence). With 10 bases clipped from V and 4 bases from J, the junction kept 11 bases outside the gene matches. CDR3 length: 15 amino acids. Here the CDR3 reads CATNPGTSAPDTQYF. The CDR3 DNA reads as TGTGCCACCAATCCCGGGACTAGCGCCCCAGATACGCAGTATTTT.

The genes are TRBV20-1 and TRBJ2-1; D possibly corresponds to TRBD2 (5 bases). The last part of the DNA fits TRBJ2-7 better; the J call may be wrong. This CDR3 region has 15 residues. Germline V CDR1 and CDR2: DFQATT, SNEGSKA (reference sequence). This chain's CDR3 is CSAIWVPGSYNEQYF. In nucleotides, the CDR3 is TGCAGTGCTATATGGGTACCGGGATCCTACAATGAGCAGTACTTC.

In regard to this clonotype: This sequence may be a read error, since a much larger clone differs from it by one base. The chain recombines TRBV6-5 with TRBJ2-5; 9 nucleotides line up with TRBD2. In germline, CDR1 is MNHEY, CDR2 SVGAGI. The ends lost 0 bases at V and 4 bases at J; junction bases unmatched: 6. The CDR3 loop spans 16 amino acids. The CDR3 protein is CASSYSIAGDRETQYF. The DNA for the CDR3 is TGTGCCAGCAGTTACTCGATAGCGGGGGATCGAGAGACCCAGTACTTC.

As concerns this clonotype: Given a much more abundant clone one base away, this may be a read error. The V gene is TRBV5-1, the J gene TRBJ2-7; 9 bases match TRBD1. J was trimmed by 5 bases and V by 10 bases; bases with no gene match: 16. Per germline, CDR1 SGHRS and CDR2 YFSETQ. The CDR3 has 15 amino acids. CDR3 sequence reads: CAGNSGQGPWDEQYF. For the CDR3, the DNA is TGCGCCGGCAACAGTGGACAGGGGCCTTGGGACGAGCAGTACTTC.

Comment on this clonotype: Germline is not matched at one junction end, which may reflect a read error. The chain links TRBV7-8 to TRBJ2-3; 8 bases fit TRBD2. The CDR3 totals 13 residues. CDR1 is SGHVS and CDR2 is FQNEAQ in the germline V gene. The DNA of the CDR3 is TGTACCAGCAGCGTAGCGGGGACAGATACGCAGTATTTT. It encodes CTSSVAGTDTQYF.

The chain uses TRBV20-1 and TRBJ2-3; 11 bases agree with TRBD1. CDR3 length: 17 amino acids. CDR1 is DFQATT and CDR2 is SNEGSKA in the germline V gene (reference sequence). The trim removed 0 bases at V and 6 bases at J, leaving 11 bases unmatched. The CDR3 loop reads CSAREVSDRGLPDTQYF. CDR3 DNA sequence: TGCAGTGCTAGAGAAGTTTCGGACAGGGGGCTGCCTGATACGCAGTATTTT.

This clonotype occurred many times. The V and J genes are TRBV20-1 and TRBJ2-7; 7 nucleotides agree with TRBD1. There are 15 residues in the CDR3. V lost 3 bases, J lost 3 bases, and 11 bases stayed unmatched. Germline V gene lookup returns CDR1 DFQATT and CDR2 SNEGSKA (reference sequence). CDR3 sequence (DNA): TGCAGTGCTAGTACCCTTCCGGGACAGAGCTACGAGCAGTACTTC. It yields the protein CSASTLPGQSYEQYF.

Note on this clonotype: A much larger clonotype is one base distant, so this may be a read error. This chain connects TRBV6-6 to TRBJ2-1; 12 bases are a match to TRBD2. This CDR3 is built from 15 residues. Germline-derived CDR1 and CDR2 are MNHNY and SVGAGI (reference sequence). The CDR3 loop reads CASTRLAGVGNEQLF. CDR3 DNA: TGTGCCAGCACCCGACTAGCGGGAGTCGGGAATGAGCAGCTCTTC.

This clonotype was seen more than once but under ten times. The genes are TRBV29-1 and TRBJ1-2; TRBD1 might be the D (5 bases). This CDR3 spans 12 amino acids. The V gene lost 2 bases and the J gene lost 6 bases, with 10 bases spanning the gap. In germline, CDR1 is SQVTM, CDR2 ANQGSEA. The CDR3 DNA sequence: TGCAGCGTTGAATCCCAGGGAGATGGCTACACCTTC. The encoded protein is CSVESQGDGYTF.

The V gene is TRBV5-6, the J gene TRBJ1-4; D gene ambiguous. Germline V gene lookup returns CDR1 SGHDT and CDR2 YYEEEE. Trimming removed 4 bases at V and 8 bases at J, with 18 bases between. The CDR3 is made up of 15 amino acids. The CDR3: CASSLRLGSDEKLFF. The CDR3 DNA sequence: TGTGCCAGCAGCCTTCGCCTGGGGTCTGACGAAAAACTGTTTTTT.

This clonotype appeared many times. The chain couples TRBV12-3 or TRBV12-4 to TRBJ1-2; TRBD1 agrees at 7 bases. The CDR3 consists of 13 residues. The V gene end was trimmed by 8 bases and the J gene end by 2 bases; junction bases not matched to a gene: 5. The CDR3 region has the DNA TGTGCCAGCGGTACAGGGGCAAACTATGGCTACACCTTC. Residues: CASGTGANYGYTF.

As DNA, the CDR3 is TGCGCCAGCAGCTTGGAAGGGGGCCAGGTTGGAAACACCATATATTTT. Amino acid sequence: CASSLEGGQVGNTIYF. This chain connects TRBV5-1 to TRBJ1-3; 7 positions match TRBD1. There are 16 residues in the CDR3. V shed 0 bases and J 3 bases; nucleotides not matched to a gene: 6. Germline CDR1 and CDR2: SGHRS and YFSETQ.

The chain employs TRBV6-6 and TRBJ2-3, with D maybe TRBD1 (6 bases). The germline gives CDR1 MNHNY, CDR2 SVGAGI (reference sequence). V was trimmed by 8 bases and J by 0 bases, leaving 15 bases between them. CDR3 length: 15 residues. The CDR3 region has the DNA TGTGCCAGCCGCCTAAGGGGGACAAGCACAGATACGCAGTATTTT. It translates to CASRLRGTSTDTQYF.

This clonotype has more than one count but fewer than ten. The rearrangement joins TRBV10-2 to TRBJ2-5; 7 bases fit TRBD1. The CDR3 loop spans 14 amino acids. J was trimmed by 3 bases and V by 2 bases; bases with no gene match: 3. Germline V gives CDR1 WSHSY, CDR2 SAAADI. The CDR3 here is CASSEGTAKETQYF. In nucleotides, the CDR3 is TGCGCCAGCAGTGAGGGGACAGCAAAAGAGACCCAGTACTTC.

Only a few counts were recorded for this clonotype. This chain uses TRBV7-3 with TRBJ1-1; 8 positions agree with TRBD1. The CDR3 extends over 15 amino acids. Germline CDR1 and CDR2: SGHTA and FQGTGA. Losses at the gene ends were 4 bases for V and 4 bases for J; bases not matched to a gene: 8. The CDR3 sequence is CASSSSGQAITEAFF. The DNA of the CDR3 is TGTGCCAGCAGCTCATCGGGACAGGCGATCACTGAAGCTTTCTTT. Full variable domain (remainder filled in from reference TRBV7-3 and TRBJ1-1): GAGVSQTPSNKVTEKGKYVELRCDPISGHTALYWYRQSLGQGPEFLIYFQGTGAADDSGLPNDRFFAVRPEGSVSTLKIQRTERGDSAVYLCASSSSGQAITEAFFGQGTRLTVV.

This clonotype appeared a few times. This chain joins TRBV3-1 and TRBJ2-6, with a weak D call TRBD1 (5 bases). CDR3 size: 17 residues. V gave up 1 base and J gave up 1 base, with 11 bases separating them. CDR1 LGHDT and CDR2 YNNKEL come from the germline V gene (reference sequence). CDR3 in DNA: TGTGCCAGCAGCCAAGCCCCGACAGTATCTGGGGCCAACGTCCTGACTTTC. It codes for CASSQAPTVSGANVLTF.

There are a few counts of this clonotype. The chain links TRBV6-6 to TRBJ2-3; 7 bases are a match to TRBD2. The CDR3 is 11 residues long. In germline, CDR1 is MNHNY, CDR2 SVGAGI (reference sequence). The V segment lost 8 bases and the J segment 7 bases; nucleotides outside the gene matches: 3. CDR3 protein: CASGEGNTQYF. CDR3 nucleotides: TGTGCCAGCGGGGAGGGGAATACGCAGTATTTT.

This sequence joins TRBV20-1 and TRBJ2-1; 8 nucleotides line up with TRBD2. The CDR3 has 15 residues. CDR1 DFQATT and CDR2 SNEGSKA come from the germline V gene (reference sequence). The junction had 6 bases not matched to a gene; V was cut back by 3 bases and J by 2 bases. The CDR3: CSARASGLAYNEQFF. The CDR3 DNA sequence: TGCAGTGCTAGGGCTTCGGGACTAGCCTACAATGAGCAGTTCTTC.

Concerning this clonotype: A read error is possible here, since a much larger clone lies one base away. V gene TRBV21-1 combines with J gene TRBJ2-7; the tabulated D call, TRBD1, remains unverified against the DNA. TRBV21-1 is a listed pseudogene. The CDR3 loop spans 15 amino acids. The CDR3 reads CASGPGADWGYEQYF. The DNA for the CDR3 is TGTGCCAGCGGTCCAGGGGCCGACTGGGGCTACGAGCAGTACTTC.

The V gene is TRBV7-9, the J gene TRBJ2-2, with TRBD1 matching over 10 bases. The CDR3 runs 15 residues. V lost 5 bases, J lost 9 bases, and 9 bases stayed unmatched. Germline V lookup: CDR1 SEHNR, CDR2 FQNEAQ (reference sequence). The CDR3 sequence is CASSLRGQGFRELFF. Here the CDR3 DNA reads TGTGCCAGCAGCCTCCGGGGACAGGGGTTCCGGGAGCTGTTTTTT.